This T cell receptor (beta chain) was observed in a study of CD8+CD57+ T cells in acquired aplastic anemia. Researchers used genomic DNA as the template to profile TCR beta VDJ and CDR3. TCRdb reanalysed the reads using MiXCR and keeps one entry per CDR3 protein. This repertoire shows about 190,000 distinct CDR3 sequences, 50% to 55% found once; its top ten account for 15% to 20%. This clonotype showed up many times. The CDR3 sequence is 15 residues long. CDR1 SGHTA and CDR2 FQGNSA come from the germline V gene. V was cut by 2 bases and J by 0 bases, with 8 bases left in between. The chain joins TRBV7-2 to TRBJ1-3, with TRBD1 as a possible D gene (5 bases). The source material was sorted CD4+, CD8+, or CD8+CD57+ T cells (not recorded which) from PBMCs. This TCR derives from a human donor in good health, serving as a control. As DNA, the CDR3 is TGTGCCAGCAGCTTAATGGGGACCTCTGGAAACACCATATATTTT. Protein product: CASSLMGTSGNTIYF.